The rows below give T cell receptor beta chains drawn from one sample of a study of T-cell memory formation after mild COVID-19. TCRdb re-derived calls from the 5' RACE reads in MiXCR, one entry per CDR3 protein. In the table there are about 200,000 distinct CDR3 sequences, more than 15% of which are singletons. Sample: PBMCs or a T cell subset sorted from them (not recorded which). These receptors all come from an adult woman who had mild COVID-19 (a few samples of this study predate the infection). Cell type and time point are not known. CDR3s include the opening cysteine and the closing phenylalanine or tryptophan. The order of the fields is D gene, V gene, J gene, clone size, CDR3 DNA, CDR3 protein. D genes are given only for firm matches. Clone size is given for some rows only: seen once, a few or many times, or a class if the clone is expanded.

d_call: TRBD1
v_call: TRBV7-9
j_call: TRBJ2-7
clone_size: few
cdr3_nt: TGTGCCAGCAGCTTCGAGCTCGGGACAGGGACCTACGAGCAGTACTTC
cdr3_aa: CASSFELGTGTYEQYF

d_call: TRBD1
v_call: TRBV5-4
j_call: TRBJ2-7
clone_size: few
cdr3_nt: TGTGCCAGCAGCCCGGGGACAGGGTGGTTCTACGAGCAGTACTTC
cdr3_aa: CASSPGTGWFYEQYF

d_call: -
v_call: TRBV7-3
j_call: TRBJ1-1
clone_size: few
cdr3_nt: TGTGCCAGCAGCGTTCATCGGAACACTGAAGCTTTCTTT
cdr3_aa: CASSVHRNTEAFF

d_call: TRBD2
v_call: TRBV4-2
j_call: TRBJ2-1
clone_size: few
cdr3_nt: TGTGCCAGCAGCCAAGATATAAGCGGGGCTTACAATGAGCAGTTCTTC
cdr3_aa: CASSQDISGAYNEQFF

d_call: -
v_call: TRBV3-1
j_call: TRBJ2-1
clone_size: few
cdr3_nt: TGTGCCAGCAACCCCAGCGGATCCCACAATGAGCAGTTCTTC
cdr3_aa: CASNPSGSHNEQFF

d_call: TRBD2
v_call: TRBV11-2
j_call: TRBJ2-1
clone_size: many
cdr3_nt: TGTGCCAGCAGCTTATCGCGGGGGGGAACGAGCTCCTACAATGAGCAGTTCTTC
cdr3_aa: CASSLSRGGTSSYNEQFF

d_call: -
v_call: TRBV24-1
j_call: TRBJ2-7
clone_size: few
cdr3_nt: TGTGCCACCAGTGATTTCGGGCGGGCTGAGCAGTACTTC
cdr3_aa: CATSDFGRAEQYF

d_call: -
v_call: TRBV20-1
j_call: TRBJ2-4
clone_size: few
cdr3_nt: TGCAGTGCTAGAAGGGCCCATACGGCCAAAAACATTCAGTACTTC
cdr3_aa: CSARRAHTAKNIQYF

d_call: -
v_call: TRBV7-2
j_call: TRBJ2-1
clone_size: -
cdr3_nt: TGTGCCAGCAGCTTGGGAGGACTTATTTATTTGTCGGATGAGCAGTTCTTC
cdr3_aa: CASSLGGLIYLSDEQFF

d_call: TRBD1
v_call: TRBV2
j_call: TRBJ2-7
clone_size: few
cdr3_nt: TGTGCCAGCAGTGGTGGGACAGGGAAAAACGAGCAGTACTTC
cdr3_aa: CASSGGTGKNEQYF

d_call: -
v_call: TRBV5-1
j_call: TRBJ2-3
clone_size: -
cdr3_nt: TGCGCCAGCAGCTTGTTTACGGGGACTAGCACAGATACGCAGTATTTT
cdr3_aa: CASSLFTGTSTDTQYF

d_call: -
v_call: TRBV30
j_call: TRBJ2-7
clone_size: few
cdr3_nt: TGTGCCTGGGGACAGCGGTTCTACGAGCAGTACTTC
cdr3_aa: CAWGQRFYEQYF

d_call: -
v_call: TRBV5-6
j_call: TRBJ2-5
clone_size: -
cdr3_nt: TGTGCCAGCAGCTGGGGGAGGTACCAAGAGACCCAGTACTTC
cdr3_aa: CASSWGRYQETQYF

d_call: TRBD2
v_call: TRBV11-1
j_call: TRBJ2-1
clone_size: few
cdr3_nt: TGTGCCAGCAGCATAAGGACTAGCGGGCAGTTCTTC
cdr3_aa: CASSIRTSGQFF

d_call: -
v_call: TRBV7-2
j_call: TRBJ2-2
clone_size: -
cdr3_nt: TGTGCCAGCAGCTTATGGGGGCGGGTCACCGGGGAGCTGTTTTTT
cdr3_aa: CASSLWGRVTGELFF

d_call: TRBD1
v_call: TRBV18
j_call: TRBJ2-7
clone_size: -
cdr3_nt: TGTGCCAGCTCACCAGCGACAGGGGTTCTATCCGAGCAGTACTTC
cdr3_aa: CASSPATGVLSEQYF

d_call: TRBD1
v_call: TRBV10-3
j_call: TRBJ2-5
clone_size: few
cdr3_nt: TGTGCCATCAGATCCAGACAGGGCGAGACCCAGTACTTC
cdr3_aa: CAIRSRQGETQYF

d_call: -
v_call: TRBV12-3/TRBV12-4
j_call: TRBJ1-1
clone_size: few
cdr3_nt: TGTGCCAGCAGTTTAAGGAGGGTGAACACTGAAGCTTTCTTT
cdr3_aa: CASSLRRVNTEAFF

d_call: -
v_call: TRBV4-3
j_call: TRBJ1-5
clone_size: -
cdr3_nt: TGCGCCAGCAGCCAAGAAGATCAGGATCAGCCCCAGCATTTT
cdr3_aa: CASSQEDQDQPQHF

d_call: -
v_call: TRBV9
j_call: TRBJ1-1
clone_size: few
cdr3_nt: TGTGCCAGCAGCGTAGTATCACAGATGAACACTGAAGCTTTCTTT
cdr3_aa: CASSVVSQMNTEAFF

d_call: -
v_call: TRBV5-1
j_call: TRBJ2-4
clone_size: many
cdr3_nt: TGCGCCAGCAGCCCCGACCGTGAAAACATTCAGTACTTC
cdr3_aa: CASSPDRENIQYF

d_call: -
v_call: TRBV29-1
j_call: TRBJ1-1
clone_size: few
cdr3_nt: TGCAGCGTTTTTCAAAGGGCGGGCACTGAAGCTTTCTTT
cdr3_aa: CSVFQRAGTEAFF

d_call: TRBD2
v_call: TRBV7-3
j_call: TRBJ2-1
clone_size: once
cdr3_nt: TGTGCCAGCAGCTTGAGGACTAGCTCTAGTTCGAGCAGTGAGCAGTTCTTC
cdr3_aa: CASSLRTSSSSSSEQFF

d_call: TRBD2
v_call: TRBV7-2
j_call: TRBJ2-3
clone_size: few
cdr3_nt: TGTGCCAGCAGCGTTTCTAGCGGGTACTCCACAGATACGCAGTATTTT
cdr3_aa: CASSVSSGYSTDTQYF

d_call: TRBD1
v_call: TRBV6-5
j_call: TRBJ2-5
clone_size: -
cdr3_nt: TGTGCCAGCAGTTACGGGACAGGGGGCGAAGAGACCCAGTACTTC
cdr3_aa: CASSYGTGGEETQYF

d_call: -
v_call: TRBV5-1
j_call: TRBJ2-7
clone_size: -
cdr3_nt: TGCGCCAGCAGCTTGAGGCGGCACTCCTACGAGCAGTACTTC
cdr3_aa: CASSLRRHSYEQYF

d_call: -
v_call: TRBV5-1
j_call: TRBJ2-1
clone_size: few
cdr3_nt: TGCGCCAGCAGCTTGGCTATCCATGAGCAGTTCTTC
cdr3_aa: CASSLAIHEQFF

d_call: -
v_call: TRBV7-2
j_call: TRBJ2-1
clone_size: -
cdr3_nt: TGTGCCAGCAGTCGAACTAGGAACAATGAGCAGTTCTTC
cdr3_aa: CASSRTRNNEQFF

d_call: -
v_call: TRBV7-8
j_call: TRBJ2-7
clone_size: few
cdr3_nt: TGTGCCAGCCGGGACTGGCGGGACGAGCAGTACTTC
cdr3_aa: CASRDWRDEQYF

d_call: TRBD1
v_call: TRBV5-6
j_call: TRBJ2-1
clone_size: many
cdr3_nt: TGTGCCAGCAGCTTGGGGGTTAGACAGGGGTCCTACAATGAGCAGTTCTTC
cdr3_aa: CASSLGVRQGSYNEQFF

d_call: -
v_call: TRBV9
j_call: TRBJ1-5
clone_size: -
cdr3_nt: TGTGCCAGCAGCGTAGTGAGGAATAGCAATCAGCCCCAGCATTTT
cdr3_aa: CASSVVRNSNQPQHF

d_call: -
v_call: TRBV5-1
j_call: TRBJ1-2
clone_size: few
cdr3_nt: TGCGCCAGCAGCTTTACGGGGGAAGGCTATGGCTACACCTTC
cdr3_aa: CASSFTGEGYGYTF

d_call: -
v_call: TRBV7-9
j_call: TRBJ1-2
clone_size: few
cdr3_nt: TGTGCCAGCAGCTTAGGCACTACAGGGTATGGCTACACCTTC
cdr3_aa: CASSLGTTGYGYTF

d_call: -
v_call: TRBV20-1
j_call: TRBJ1-1
clone_size: -
cdr3_nt: TGCAGTGCCCCCACCCAGGACAGACTCAAAGCTTTCTTT
cdr3_aa: CSAPTQDRLKAFF

d_call: -
v_call: TRBV7-7
j_call: TRBJ1-2
clone_size: -
cdr3_nt: TGTGCCAGCAGCCCCTTAGACAGAAACTATGGCTACACCTTC
cdr3_aa: CASSPLDRNYGYTF

d_call: -
v_call: TRBV7-9
j_call: TRBJ2-3
clone_size: few
cdr3_nt: TGTGCCAGCAGCCCCCAACAGATTACGCAGTATTTT
cdr3_aa: CASSPQQITQYF

d_call: -
v_call: TRBV20-1
j_call: TRBJ1-3
clone_size: few
cdr3_nt: TGCAGTGCTAGAAGTGGGGGACAAAACACCATATATTTT
cdr3_aa: CSARSGGQNTIYF

d_call: -
v_call: TRBV10-3
j_call: TRBJ2-7
clone_size: -
cdr3_nt: TGTGCCAGTTATGTTCCAGGCTCCTACGAGCAGTACTTC
cdr3_aa: CASYVPGSYEQYF

d_call: TRBD1
v_call: TRBV20-1
j_call: TRBJ1-1
clone_size: few
cdr3_nt: TGCAGTGCTAAAGCTACAGGGGGCGCTGGGAACACTGAAGCTTTCTTT
cdr3_aa: CSAKATGGAGNTEAFF

d_call: TRBD1
v_call: TRBV15
j_call: TRBJ2-7
clone_size: -
cdr3_nt: TGTGCCACCAGCAGAGATAGAACAGGGGAACACATTAAGGCCTACGAGCAGTACTTC
cdr3_aa: CATSRDRTGEHIKAYEQYF

d_call: -
v_call: TRBV3-1
j_call: TRBJ1-1
clone_size: -
cdr3_nt: TGTGCCAGCAGCCAACACCTGGCATCCCCTCGGGCGAACACTGAAGCTTTCTTT
cdr3_aa: CASSQHLASPRANTEAFF

d_call: -
v_call: TRBV7-2
j_call: TRBJ2-7
clone_size: -
cdr3_nt: TGTGCCAGCAGCCCCCCGGACTACGAGCAGTACTTC
cdr3_aa: CASSPPDYEQYF

d_call: -
v_call: TRBV9
j_call: TRBJ2-7
clone_size: -
cdr3_nt: TGTGCCAGCAGCGTAACTCCCTGGGACGAGCAGTACTTC
cdr3_aa: CASSVTPWDEQYF

d_call: -
v_call: TRBV3-1
j_call: TRBJ1-6
clone_size: few
cdr3_nt: TGTGCCAGCAGCCAGTCTGGTGTTTCGTGGGGCAATTCACCCCTCCACTTT
cdr3_aa: CASSQSGVSWGNSPLHF

d_call: TRBD1
v_call: TRBV5-1
j_call: TRBJ2-7
clone_size: -
cdr3_nt: TGCGCCAGCAGCTCGACAGGGATTGGGTCCTACGAGCAGTACTTC
cdr3_aa: CASSSTGIGSYEQYF

d_call: -
v_call: TRBV24-1
j_call: TRBJ2-7
clone_size: -
cdr3_nt: TGTGCCACCAGTGATGTGGGAGACTACGAGCAGTACTTC
cdr3_aa: CATSDVGDYEQYF

d_call: -
v_call: TRBV11-3
j_call: TRBJ1-1
clone_size: -
cdr3_nt: TGTGCCAGCAGATCGCCTCCCGGCGTCACTGAAGCTTTCTTT
cdr3_aa: CASRSPPGVTEAFF

d_call: -
v_call: TRBV4-1
j_call: TRBJ1-5
clone_size: -
cdr3_nt: TGCGCCAGCAGCCAAGATCCCGGCCAGCCCCAGCATTTT
cdr3_aa: CASSQDPGQPQHF

d_call: TRBD2
v_call: TRBV4-1
j_call: TRBJ2-7
clone_size: few
cdr3_nt: TGCGCCAGCAGCCAAGATACAGCGGGGGACACCTACGAGCAGTACTTC
cdr3_aa: CASSQDTAGDTYEQYF

d_call: -
v_call: TRBV5-1
j_call: TRBJ2-1
clone_size: few
cdr3_nt: TGCGCCAGCAGTATGGGGGAGACCTACAATGAGCAGTTCTTC
cdr3_aa: CASSMGETYNEQFF

d_call: -
v_call: TRBV9
j_call: TRBJ1-1
clone_size: many
cdr3_nt: TGTGCCAGCAGCGTGGACCGGGGACTGATGAACACTGAAGCTTTCTTT
cdr3_aa: CASSVDRGLMNTEAFF

d_call: -
v_call: TRBV6-5
j_call: TRBJ1-5
clone_size: -
cdr3_nt: TGTGCCAGCAGAGATTTTTGGGATTATAGCAATCAGCCCCAGCATTTT
cdr3_aa: CASRDFWDYSNQPQHF

d_call: -
v_call: TRBV5-1
j_call: TRBJ1-2
clone_size: -
cdr3_nt: TGCGCCAGCAGCACAACAGGGACCATTGAAGGCTACACCTTC
cdr3_aa: CASSTTGTIEGYTF